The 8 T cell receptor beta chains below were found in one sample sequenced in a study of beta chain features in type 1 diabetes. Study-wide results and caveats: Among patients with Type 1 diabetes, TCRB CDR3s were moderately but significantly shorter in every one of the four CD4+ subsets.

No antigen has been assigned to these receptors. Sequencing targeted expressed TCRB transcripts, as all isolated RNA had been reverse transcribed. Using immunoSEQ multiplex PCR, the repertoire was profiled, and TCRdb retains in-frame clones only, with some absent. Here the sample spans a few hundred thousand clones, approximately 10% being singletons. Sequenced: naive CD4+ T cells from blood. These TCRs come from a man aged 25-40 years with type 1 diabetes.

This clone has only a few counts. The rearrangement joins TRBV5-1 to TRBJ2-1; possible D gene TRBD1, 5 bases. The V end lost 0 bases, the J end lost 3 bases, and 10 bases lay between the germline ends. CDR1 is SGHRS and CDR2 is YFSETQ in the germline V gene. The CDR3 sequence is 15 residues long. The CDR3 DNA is TGCGCCAGCAGCTTGGAAGGGGATGACTACAATGAGCAGTTCTTC. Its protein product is CASSLEGDDYNEQFF.

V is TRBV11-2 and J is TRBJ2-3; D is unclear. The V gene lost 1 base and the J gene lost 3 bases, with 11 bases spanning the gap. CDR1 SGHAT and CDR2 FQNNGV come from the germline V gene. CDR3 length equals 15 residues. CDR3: CASSLVSRATDTQYF. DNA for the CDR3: TGTGCCAGCAGCTTAGTTTCGCGAGCTACAGATACGCAGTATTTT.

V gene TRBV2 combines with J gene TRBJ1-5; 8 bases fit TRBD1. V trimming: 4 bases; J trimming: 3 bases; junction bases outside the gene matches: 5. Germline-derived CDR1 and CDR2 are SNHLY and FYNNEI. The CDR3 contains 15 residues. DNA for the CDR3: TGTGCCAGCAGTGCCGACAGGGGCGACAATCAGCCCCAGCATTTT. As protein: CASSADRGDNQPQHF.

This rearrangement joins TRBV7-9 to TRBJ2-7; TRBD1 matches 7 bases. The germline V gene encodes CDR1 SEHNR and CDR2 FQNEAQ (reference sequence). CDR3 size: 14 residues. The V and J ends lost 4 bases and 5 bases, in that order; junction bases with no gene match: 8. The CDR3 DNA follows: TGTGCCAGCAGCTCTTACAGGGGCGCGGACGAGCAGTACTTC. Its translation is CASSSYRGADEQYF.

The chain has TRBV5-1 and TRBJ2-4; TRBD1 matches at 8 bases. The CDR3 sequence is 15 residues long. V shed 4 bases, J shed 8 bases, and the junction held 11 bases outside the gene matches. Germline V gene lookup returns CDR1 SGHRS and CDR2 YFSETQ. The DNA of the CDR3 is TGCGCCAGCAGCCCCCAGGACAGGGTGAAGGACATTCAGTACTTC. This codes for CASSPQDRVKDIQYF.

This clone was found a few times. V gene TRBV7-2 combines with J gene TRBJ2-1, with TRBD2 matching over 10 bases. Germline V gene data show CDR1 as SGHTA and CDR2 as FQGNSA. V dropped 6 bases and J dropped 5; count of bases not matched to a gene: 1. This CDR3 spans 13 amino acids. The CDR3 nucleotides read TGTGCCAGCAGACTAGCGGGGCACAATGAGCAGTTCTTC. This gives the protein CASRLAGHNEQFF.

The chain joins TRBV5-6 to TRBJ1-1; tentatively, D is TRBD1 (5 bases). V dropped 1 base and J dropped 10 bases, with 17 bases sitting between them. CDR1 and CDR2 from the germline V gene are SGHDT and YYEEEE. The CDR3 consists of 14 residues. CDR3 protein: CASSLRQGWGGAFF. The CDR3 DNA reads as TGTGCCAGCAGCTTGAGGCAGGGTTGGGGGGGAGCTTTCTTT.

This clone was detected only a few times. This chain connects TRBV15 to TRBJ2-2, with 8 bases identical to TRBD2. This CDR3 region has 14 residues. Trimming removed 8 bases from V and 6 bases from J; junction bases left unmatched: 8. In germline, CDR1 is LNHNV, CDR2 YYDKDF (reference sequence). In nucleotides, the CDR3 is TGTGCCACCTCCCGGGGGGGAGCACCCGGGGAGCTGTTTTTT. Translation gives CATSRGGAPGELFF.